The 21 T cell receptor beta chains below all came from one sample that was sequenced in a study of cytomegalovirus exposure and HLA in healthy donors. The PCR used 60 Vbeta and 13 Jbeta primers. Produced via immunoSEQ multiplex PCR; TCRdb's table is partial and in-frame only. The sample holds 65,000 to 90,000 clones; 65% to 75% are singletons and the top ten take about 16%. Sequencing input: PBMCs. The receptor source for this set is a woman between 40 and 50 years old in good health and CMV-seropositive.

This sequence joins TRBV4-1 and TRBJ1-1; D gene uncertain. Looked up from germline, CDR1 is MGHRA and CDR2 is YSYEKL. This CDR3 comprises 15 residues. Between the trimmed V and J ends, which lost 0 bases and 1 base, there was a span of 9 bases. The CDR3 bases are TGCGCCAGCAGCCAAGATGTACTTCAGAACACTGAAGCTTTCTTT. It is translated as CASSQDVLQNTEAFF.

This sequence joins TRBV2 and TRBJ2-3; 11 bases agree with TRBD2. Unmatched junction bases numbered 5, after V lost 7 bases and J lost 2 bases. Per the germline V gene, CDR1 is SNHLY and CDR2 is FYNNEI. CDR3 length: 15 amino acids. The CDR3 reads CASKRLAGFTDTQYF. The CDR3 DNA follows: TGTGCCAGCAAGCGACTAGCGGGATTCACAGATACGCAGTATTTT.

V is TRBV28 and J is TRBJ2-3; D call uncertain. CDR1 is MDHEN, CDR2 SYDVKM, per germline. Trimming pared 10 bases from V and 0 bases from J, leaving 17 bases between. This CDR3 is 15 amino acids long. This CDR3 reads CATTHKVTSTDTQYF. CDR3 sequence (DNA): TGTGCCACAACCCACAAAGTGACTAGCACAGATACGCAGTATTTT.

The chain carries TRBV11-2 and TRBJ2-7; TRBD2 aligns across 12 bases. Germline V gives CDR1 SGHAT, CDR2 FQNNGV. J gave up 2 bases and V 4 bases, and 3 bases lay outside the gene matches. The CDR3 extends over 15 amino acids. The CDR3 region has the DNA TGTGCCAGCAGCTCAAGGACTAGCGGGACCTACGAGCAGTACTTC. This codes for CASSSRTSGTYEQYF.

V usage is TRBV7-9 and J usage is TRBJ2-2, with TRBD1 matching 8 bases. Germline V CDR1 and CDR2: SEHNR, FQNEAQ (reference sequence). This CDR3 has 16 residues. Germline trimming cut 5 bases from V and 1 base from J; bases unmatched to any gene: 6. The DNA of the CDR3 is TGTGCCAGCAGCCCAGGACAGGGTGGGAACACCGGGGAGCTGTTTTTT. Residues: CASSPGQGGNTGELFF.

V is TRBV18 and J is TRBJ2-5; D is possibly TRBD1 (7 bases). CDR3 length: 14 residues. The germline V gene encodes CDR1 KGHSH and CDR2 LQKENI. V was trimmed by 3 bases and J by 5 bases, leaving 13 bases between them. In nucleotides, the CDR3 is TGTGCCAGCTCACCGTCGGCAGGGGGGGAGACCCAGTACTTC. This sequence encodes CASSPSAGGETQYF.

This chain links TRBV28 with TRBJ2-1; D gene ambiguous. V was trimmed by 4 bases and J by 4 bases, leaving 11 bases between them. The germline CDR1 and CDR2 sequences are MDHEN and SYDVKM. CDR3 size: 14 residues. CDR3 nucleotides: TGTGCCAGCAGTTATGGAGTAGGATACAATGAGCAGTTCTTC. Protein: CASSYGVGYNEQFF.

This sequence joins TRBV28 and TRBJ1-5; D remains unclear. Germline CDR1 reads MDHEN; CDR2 reads SYDVKM. The CDR3 covers 15 residues. Trimming cost V 1 base and J 0 bases, with 7 bases left between them. The chain's CDR3 is CASSLYQDSNQPQHF. The CDR3 DNA sequence: TGTGCCAGCAGTTTATACCAGGATAGCAATCAGCCCCAGCATTTT.

The chain is built from TRBV29-1 and TRBJ2-5, with D perhaps matching TRBD2 (7 bases). Per germline, CDR1 SQVTM and CDR2 ANQGSEA. CDR3 length equals 13 residues. Trimming stripped 3 bases from V and 4 bases from J, with 12 bases between. The CDR3 coding sequence is TGCAGCGTTGATTGGGGGGGCTTAGAGACCCAGTACTTC. It specifies CSVDWGGLETQYF.

This rearrangement joins TRBV27 to TRBJ2-7; 8 nucleotides agree with TRBD2. The V gene end was trimmed by 3 bases and the J gene end by 1 base; junction bases not matched to a gene: 17. The CDR3 has 19 residues. Germline V gives CDR1 MNHEY, CDR2 SMNVEV (reference sequence). As DNA, the CDR3 is TGTGCCAGCAGTTTTGCGGGACACAATACGGGAGGGCCTTCCTACGAGCAGTACTTC. Encoded protein: CASSFAGHNTGGPSYEQYF.

This chain links TRBV7-2 with TRBJ1-4, with D maybe TRBD1 (5 bases). The ends were cut back, 3 bases at V and 7 bases at J, with 12 bases in the middle. Germline lookup yields CDR1 SGHTA and CDR2 FQGNSA. CDR3 length equals 14 residues. The CDR3, as DNA: TGTGCCAGCAGCTTGATGGTGGGGGGTGAAAAACTGTTTTTT. This translates into CASSLMVGGEKLFF.

The CDR3 loop is CASKETGGVNTEAFF. The CDR3 DNA sequence: TGCGCCAGCAAGGAAACAGGGGGCGTGAACACTGAAGCTTTCTTT. The chain is built from TRBV4-1 and TRBJ1-1, with 9 bases aligning to TRBD1. The V gene end was trimmed by 7 bases and the J gene end by 0 bases; junction bases not matched to a gene: 6. The CDR3 has 15 amino acids. CDR1 and CDR2 (germline): MGHRA, YSYEKL.

The V gene is TRBV5-6, the J gene TRBJ2-7; 12 bases fit TRBD1. The CDR3 is 18 amino acids. Germline V lookup: CDR1 SGHDT, CDR2 YYEEEE. With V trimmed by 2 bases and J by 1 base, 10 bases remained unmatched. The CDR3 coding sequence is TGTGCCAGCAGCTTCGGTCGGGACAGGGGGCGTTGGTCCTACGAGCAGTACTTC. As protein: CASSFGRDRGRWSYEQYF.

V and J are TRBV28 and TRBJ2-1, with 8 bases lining up with TRBD1. CDR3 length equals 14 residues. The ends lost 5 bases at V and 7 bases at J; junction bases unmatched: 7. The germline V gene encodes CDR1 MDHEN and CDR2 SYDVKM. The CDR3 loop is CASSPGGARNEQFF. Here the CDR3 DNA reads TGTGCCAGCAGTCCAGGGGGCGCAAGGAATGAGCAGTTCTTC. The full variable domain, completed using reference TRBV28 and TRBJ2-1, is DVKVTQSSRYLVKRTGEKVFLECVQDMDHENMFWYRQDPGLGLRLIYFSYDVKMKEKGDIPEGYSVSREKKERFSLILESASTNQTSMYLCASSPGGARNEQFFGPGTRLTVL.

The chain carries TRBV28 and TRBJ1-2; 11 bases are a match to TRBD1. V lost 5 bases to trimming and J lost 10 bases; unmatched junction nucleotides: 3. CDR3 length equals 12 residues. The germline V gene has CDR1 MDHEN and CDR2 SYDVKM. In DNA form, the CDR3 reads TGTGCCAGCAGTGCGGGACAGGGGGACTACACCTTC. Translating gives CASSAGQGDYTF.

The V call is TRBV5-4, the J call TRBJ1-2, with 7 bases fitting TRBD1. CDR3 length: 14 residues. The V gene end was trimmed by 6 bases and the J gene end by 3 bases; junction bases not matched to a gene: 8. Germline CDR1 is SGHNT and CDR2 is YYREEE (reference sequence). The chain's CDR3 is CASTAGGPDYGYTF. The CDR3 DNA is TGTGCCAGCACCGCAGGGGGACCGGACTATGGCTACACCTTC.

The sample holds one count of this clone. The genes are TRBV15 and TRBJ1-6; D unclear. The length of the CDR3 is 13 residues. V was trimmed by 0 bases and J by 7 bases, leaving 4 bases between them. The germline gives CDR1 LNHNV, CDR2 YYDKDF (reference sequence). CDR3 DNA sequence: TGTGCCACCAGCAGAGATAGAAATTCACCCCTCCACTTT. Protein sequence: CATSRDRNSPLHF.

The chain joins TRBV5-6 to TRBJ2-7; TRBD2 is a possible D gene (5 bases). The germline CDR1 and CDR2 sequences are SGHDT and YYEEEE. V shed 6 bases and J shed 5 bases, with 18 bases lying between them. The CDR3 extends over 14 amino acids. CDR3 protein: CASTRDRGIHEQYF. The CDR3 DNA reads as TGTGCCAGCACCCGGGATCGGGGAATCCACGAGCAGTACTTC.

This clone occurred once. This chain connects TRBV5-6 to TRBJ2-2, with TRBD2 matching over 13 bases. The CDR3 contains 18 residues. The trim removed 1 base at V and 0 bases at J, leaving 3 bases unmatched. Looked up from germline, CDR1 is SGHDT and CDR2 is YYEEEE. The CDR3 protein is CASSLLGLAGPNTGELFF. The CDR3 DNA follows: TGTGCCAGCAGCTTGCTGGGACTAGCGGGACCGAACACCGGGGAGCTGTTTTTT.

J is TRBJ2-7 and V is TRBV29-1; 8 nucleotides match TRBD1. CDR3 size: 12 residues. V lost 5 bases and J lost 6; bases outside the gene matches: 6. Germline V gene sequence: CDR1 SQVTM, CDR2 ANQGSEA. DNA for the CDR3: TGCAGCGTTTATCAGGGGGCGGCCGAGCAGTACTTC. The encoded protein is CSVYQGAAEQYF.

This clone was recorded a few times. The chain joins TRBV7-8 to TRBJ1-4; D unresolved. From germline, CDR1 is SGHVS and CDR2 FQNEAQ. V lost 5 bases and J 10 bases, leaving 11 bases between the germline ends. CDR3 size: 12 residues. CDR3 amino acids: CASSLRGLKLFF. The CDR3 bases are TGTGCCAGCAGCCTAAGAGGGTTAAAACTGTTTTTT.